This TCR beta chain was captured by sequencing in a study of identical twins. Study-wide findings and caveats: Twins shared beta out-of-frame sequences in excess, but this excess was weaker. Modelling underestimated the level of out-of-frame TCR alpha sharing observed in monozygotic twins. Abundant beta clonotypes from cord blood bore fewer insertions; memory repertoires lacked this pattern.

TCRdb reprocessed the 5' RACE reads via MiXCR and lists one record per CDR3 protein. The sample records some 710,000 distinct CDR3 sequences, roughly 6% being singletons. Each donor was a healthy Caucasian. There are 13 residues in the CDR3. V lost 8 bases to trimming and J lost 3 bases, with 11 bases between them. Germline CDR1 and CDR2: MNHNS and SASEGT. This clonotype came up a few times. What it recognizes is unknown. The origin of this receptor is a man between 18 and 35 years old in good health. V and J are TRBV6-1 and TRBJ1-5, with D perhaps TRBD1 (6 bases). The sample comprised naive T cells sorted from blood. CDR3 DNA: TGTGCCAGCGGACAGTCGATCAATCAGCCCCAGCATTTT. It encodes CASGQSINQPQHF.